The entry below describes one T cell receptor (beta chain). The antigen is undetermined. MiXCR, applied by TCRdb to the reads, yields one record per CDR3 protein. The repertoire consists of approximately 400,000 distinct CDR3 sequences, with approximately 32% occurring once and the leading ten covering about 13%. The sample belongs to a study of T cell repertoires in cytomegalovirus infection. Study as a whole: Shared public TCR beta signatures pointed to both CMV infection and a matching HLA type. Whole-study results and caveats: CMV carriers having the relevant HLA were flagged by cumulative public TCR beta family frequency. There were HLA-C-restricted CMV-specific TCR beta clonotypes dominating the ex vivo response.

Material for sequencing was PBMCs. The receptor was isolated from a human donor in good health (CMV status not recorded). Some clones in this sample may be carry-over from other donors' samples.

The CDR3 sequence: CASSFDRTPNTGELFF. CDR3 nucleotide sequence: TGTGCCAGCAGCTTCGACAGAACCCCGAACACCGGGGAGCTGTTTTTT. The rearrangement joins TRBV5-5 to TRBJ2-2, with a weak D call TRBD1 (5 bases). Trimming cost V 2 bases and J 0 bases, with 11 bases left between them. Germline V gene sequence: CDR1 SGHKS, CDR2 YYEKEE (reference sequence). This CDR3 comprises 16 residues.